This TCR beta chain was observed in a study of T cells after somatic rescue of genetic block. Data came from immunoSEQ multiplex PCR; TCRdb stores just in-frame clones and leaves some out. The sample contains 88,000 or so clones, approximately 90% of which appear only once. Germline CDR1 and CDR2: MDHEN and SYDVKM. The CDR3 sequence is 12 residues long. The germline V and J ends were trimmed by 1 base and 8 bases, with 8 bases remaining between them. The sequenced material came from peripheral blood mononuclear cells (PBMCs). The gene calls are TRBV28 and TRBJ1-2; D gene uncertain. This sequence was found in a woman under 30. DNA of the CDR3: TGTGCCAGCAGTTTATCCCAAATCGGCTACACCTTC. This sequence encodes CASSLSQIGYTF.